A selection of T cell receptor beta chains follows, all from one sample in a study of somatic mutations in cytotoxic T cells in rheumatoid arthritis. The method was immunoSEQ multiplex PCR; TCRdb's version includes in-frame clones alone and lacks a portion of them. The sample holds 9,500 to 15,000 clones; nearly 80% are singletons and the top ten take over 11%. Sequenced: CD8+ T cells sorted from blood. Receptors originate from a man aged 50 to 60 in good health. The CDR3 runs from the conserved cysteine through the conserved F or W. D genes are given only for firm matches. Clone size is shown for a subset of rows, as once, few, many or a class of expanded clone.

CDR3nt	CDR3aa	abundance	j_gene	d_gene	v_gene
TGTGCCAGCAGTGAAAAGGGTTATAATTCACCCCTCCACTTT	CASSEKGYNSPLHF	NA	TRBJ1-6	NA	TRBV6-1
TGTGCCAGCAGCGTAGGGGAAGGGGCGGGCATTCAGTACTTC	CASSVGEGAGIQYF	NA	TRBJ2-4	NA	TRBV9
TGTGCCAGCAGTGAGGGACAGGGGGCTGGAAACACCATATATTTT	CASSEGQGAGNTIYF	NA	TRBJ1-3	TRBD1	TRBV6-4
TGTGCCAGCAGTTTGTGGCGGGAACAAGAGACCCAGTACTTC	CASSLWREQETQYF	NA	TRBJ2-5	NA	TRBV28
TGTGCCAGCAGCGGATCAGGGGGGTATGGCTACACCTTC	CASSGSGGYGYTF	NA	TRBJ1-2	TRBD1	TRBV7-6
TGTGCCAGCAGCTTAGCCAATCAGCCCCAGCATTTT	CASSLANQPQHF	NA	TRBJ1-5	NA	TRBV7-6
TGTGCCAGCAGACGAAGGGGGGGAGATACGCAGTATTTT	CASRRRGGDTQYF	NA	TRBJ2-3	NA	TRBV27
TGTGCTAGTGGTTTGATAAGCGGGCCGGAATCAGCCCAGCATTTT	CASGLISGPESAQHF	NA	TRBJ1-5	NA	TRBV12-5
TGTGCCAGCAGCTCCCCAGTAGTTACGTCGGACACCGGGGAGCTGTTTTTT	CASSSPVVTSDTGELFF	NA	TRBJ2-2	NA	TRBV7-9
TGCGCCAGCAGCCAAGTTCTGGGATGGAAGGAGCAGTTCTTC	CASSQVLGWKEQFF	NA	TRBJ2-1	NA	TRBV4-1
TGTGCCAGCAGTCTCTTCGGCCAGGGAGGAGGCAATCAGCCCCAGCATTTT	CASSLFGQGGGNQPQHF	NA	TRBJ1-5	NA	TRBV27
TGCGCCAGCAGGGAGGGAGCCCAAGCTTTCTTT	CASREGAQAFF	NA	TRBJ1-1	NA	TRBV5-1
TGTGCCAGCAGTTGGGGAGCGACGCGCAATGAGCAGTTCTTC	CASSWGATRNEQFF	NA	TRBJ2-1	NA	TRBV27
TGCGCCAGCAGCCAAACAGGGGGAGAGACCCAGTACTTC	CASSQTGGETQYF	NA	TRBJ2-5	TRBD1	TRBV4-1
TGTGCCAGCAGCCAAGAACAGTGGAACACCGGGGAGCTGTTTTTT	CASSQEQWNTGELFF	once	TRBJ2-2	NA	TRBV4-2
TGCGCCAGCAGGATAACTAGCGGGAGGTACGAGCAGTACTTC	CASRITSGRYEQYF	NA	TRBJ2-7	TRBD2	TRBV5-1
TGTGCCAGTAGTATAGGTAGCGGCTCCTACAATGAGCAGTTCTTC	CASSIGSGSYNEQFF	NA	TRBJ2-1	NA	TRBV19
TGTGCCAGCAGTTTGGTACGTCAGGGGACGGTCACCCAGTACTTC	CASSLVRQGTVTQYF	NA	TRBJ2-5	NA	TRBV27
TGTGCCAGCAGTTTTACAGGGGCCAGGACATACAATGAGCAGTTCTTC	CASSFTGARTYNEQFF	NA	TRBJ2-1	TRBD1	TRBV6-5
TGTGCCAGCACTCCCAGGGGGAAGAACACCGGGGAGCTGTTTTTT	CASTPRGKNTGELFF	once	TRBJ2-2	TRBD1	TRBV28
TGTGCCAGCAGCACCGGACAGGGGGATACGCAGTATTTT	CASSTGQGDTQYF	NA	TRBJ2-3	TRBD1	TRBV11-3
TGTGCCATCAGTGAAAGACAGGGGTATGAAGCTTTCTTT	CAISERQGYEAFF	few	TRBJ1-1	TRBD1	TRBV10-3
TGTGCCAGCTCGCCCCGCCCCGCAGCTGGAGGAGAAAAACTGTTTTTT	CASSPRPAAGGEKLFF	NA	TRBJ1-4	NA	TRBV9
TGTGCCAGCAGTGACAGGGAGCACAATGAGCAGTTCTTC	CASSDREHNEQFF	few	TRBJ2-1	NA	TRBV6-4
TGTGCCAGCAGTGAACAGGGGTATGGCTACACCTTC	CASSEQGYGYTF	NA	TRBJ1-2	TRBD1	TRBV6-4
TGTGCCAGCAGCTTAGAGGCTAGCGGGGGAGTCGACTACGAGCAGTACTTC	CASSLEASGGVDYEQYF	NA	TRBJ2-7	TRBD2	TRBV7-6
TGTGCCAGAAGCGGACAGAACACCGGGGAGCTGTTTTTT	CARSGQNTGELFF	NA	TRBJ2-2	NA	TRBV7-9
TGTGCCAGCACCCCAGGGGACAGGATGAACACTGAAGCTTTCTTT	CASTPGDRMNTEAFF	NA	TRBJ1-1	TRBD1	TRBV5-6
TGTGCCACCAGCAGAGAAAGGCGCAATCAGCCCCAGCATTTT	CATSRERRNQPQHF	NA	TRBJ1-5	NA	TRBV15
TGTGCCAGCAGCGATTCCAGCGGGAGGGCCCAGGGGAATGAGCAGTTCTTC	CASSDSSGRAQGNEQFF	once	TRBJ2-1	TRBD2	TRBV7-9
TGTGCCAGCAGCTTATCCGGGCAAGGCTACACCTTC	CASSLSGQGYTF	NA	TRBJ1-2	NA	TRBV11-2
TGTGCCAGCAGTGACCCGTGGGGGAACGGGACAGTGTTCTCTGGAAACACCATATATTTT	CASSDPWGNGTVFSGNTIYF	NA	TRBJ1-3	TRBD1	TRBV6-4
TGTGTCACAAGGGATTTCTACGAGCAGTACTTC	CVTRDFYEQYF	medium-sized	TRBJ2-7	NA	TRBV2
TGCGCCAGCAGGAGGGGGGATCAAGGCGTTACAGATACGCAGTATTTT	CASRRGDQGVTDTQYF	NA	TRBJ2-3	NA	TRBV4-1
TGTGCCAGCAGCTTATCCAGGGGTCAGGGCAATCAGCCCCAGCATTTT	CASSLSRGQGNQPQHF	few	TRBJ1-5	NA	TRBV7-9
TGCGCCAGCAGCTTTGAGGATTCACCCCTCCACTTT	CASSFEDSPLHF	NA	TRBJ1-6	NA	TRBV5-1
TGTGCCATCAGTGAGTCTCAGGGGGAGAACACCGGGGAGCTGTTTTTT	CAISESQGENTGELFF	NA	TRBJ2-2	TRBD1	TRBV10-3
TGTGCCAGCAGTTCTTTATATGAAGCCCCAACCTACGAGCAGTACTTC	CASSSLYEAPTYEQYF	NA	TRBJ2-7	NA	TRBV27
TGTGCCAGCAGCTTAGAATCGGCGGGGGGGCACAATGAGCAGTTCTTC	CASSLESAGGHNEQFF	NA	TRBJ2-1	TRBD2	TRBV7-9
TGTGCCAGCACTATAACGCCGTCGGGACAGAACACCGGGGAGCTGTTTTTT	CASTITPSGQNTGELFF	NA	TRBJ2-2	NA	TRBV2
TGTGCCAGCAGTCCAGGACCGACGAAGTATGGCTACACCTTC	CASSPGPTKYGYTF	NA	TRBJ1-2	NA	TRBV27
TGTGCCAGCAGCCCCATTAGGACTCACGGTGGGGTCCAGTTCTTC	CASSPIRTHGGVQFF	NA	TRBJ2-1	NA	TRBV11-2
TGTGCCAGCAGCTCGGACAGTCTTCTCTATGGCTACACCTTC	CASSSDSLLYGYTF	NA	TRBJ1-2	NA	TRBV7-8
TGTGCCAGCCCGGGGCCGGAGAACACTGAAGCTTTCTTT	CASPGPENTEAFF	few	TRBJ1-1	NA	TRBV25-1
TGTGCCAGCAGCCGAAAACTCGGGACGCAGCCGCTTGTCGGCTACACCTTC	CASSRKLGTQPLVGYTF	once	TRBJ1-2	NA	TRBV28
TGTGCCACAACGGACAGGGGGATTTCCACCTTC	CATTDRGISTF	few	TRBJ1-2	TRBD1	TRBV5-4
TGTGCCAGCAGCGCAGCAGGGGGGCCAGCTAACTATGGCTACACCTTC	CASSAAGGPANYGYTF	NA	TRBJ1-2	TRBD1	TRBV4-2
TGTGCCAGCAGCTTGACTGATTCGGCTCCTGAAGCTTTCTTT	CASSLTDSAPEAFF	NA	TRBJ1-1	NA	TRBV5-5
TGCGCCAGCAGCCAAGATGTTGGTACGGAGACGCAGTATTTT	CASSQDVGTETQYF	NA	TRBJ2-3	NA	TRBV4-3
TGTGCCAGCAGCCAGGGACAGGGTCCCTACGAGCAGTACTTC	CASSQGQGPYEQYF	few	TRBJ2-7	TRBD1	TRBV7-6
TGTGCCAGCAGTGTTGGTGTAGCGGTGAGCTCCTACAATGAGCAGTTCTTC	CASSVGVAVSSYNEQFF	NA	TRBJ2-1	NA	TRBV2
TGTGCCAGCAACCCCGGGACGGCCAGAGACTACACCTTC	CASNPGTARDYTF	few	TRBJ1-2	NA	TRBV7-9
TGTGCCAGCAGTGATGGTCCCAACAATGAGCAGTTCTTC	CASSDGPNNEQFF	NA	TRBJ2-1	NA	TRBV2
TGTGCCAGCAGCTTAGAGGGAGGGCCGACCTACGAGCAGTACTTC	CASSLEGGPTYEQYF	NA	TRBJ2-7	TRBD2	TRBV7-9
TGTGCCAGCAGTTACAAGAGTATCACTGAAGCTTTCTTT	CASSYKSITEAFF	NA	TRBJ1-1	NA	TRBV6-6
TGTGCCAGCAGCCAAGAGGGGGATGAGCAGTACTTC	CASSQEGDEQYF	NA	TRBJ2-7	NA	TRBV4-2
TGTGCCAGCAGCGTAGCGAGTCACAATGAGCAGTTCTTC	CASSVASHNEQFF	NA	TRBJ2-1	NA	TRBV9
TGTGCCAGCAGCCAAACGGACTACCGCTCCTACGAGCAGTACTTC	CASSQTDYRSYEQYF	NA	TRBJ2-7	NA	TRBV14
TGTGCCAGCAGCCCAGAGACGGATTCACCCCTCCACTTT	CASSPETDSPLHF	NA	TRBJ1-6	NA	TRBV7-6